Sequencing of this T cell receptor beta chain was carried out in a study of T cells in Graves' hyperthyroidism and ophthalmopathy. This clonotype was found many times. The V segment lost 5 bases and the J segment 7 bases; nucleotides outside the gene matches: 5. The CDR3 is 14 residues long. Looked up from germline, CDR1 is SGHRS and CDR2 is YFSETQ. RNA transcripts provided the source from which TCR beta CDR3 regions were amplified. First-round RT-PCR of the TCR CDR3 relied on the HTBI primer set. TCRdb re-called the multiplex PCR reads through MiXCR, storing one row per CDR3 protein. The sample includes around 350,000 distinct CDR3 sequences, 25% of them seen just once.

The sequencing sample was made of blood. The chain joins TRBV5-1 to TRBJ2-1, with TRBD2 matching 11 bases. The receptor comes from a man between 45 and 60 years old with Graves' hyperthyroidism. The CDR3 bases are TGCGCCAGCAGAGGTAGCGGGAGGGCAAATGAGCAGTTCTTC. Protein sequence: CASRGSGRANEQFF. The whole variable domain, filled in from reference TRBV5-1 and TRBJ2-1, reads KAGVTQTPRYLIKTRGQQVTLSCSPISGHRSVSWYQQTPGQGLQFLFEYFSETQRNKGNFPGRFSGRQFSNSRSEMNVSTLELGDSALYLCASRGSGRANEQFFGPGTRLTVL.